The 11 T cell receptor beta chains reported below all come from one sample, sequenced in a study of T cells in Graves' hyperthyroidism and ophthalmopathy. TCR beta CDR3 sequences were amplified from RNA transcripts. HTBI primers were the set used in a first-round RT-PCR of the TCR CDR3. MiXCR, run by TCRdb on the multiplex PCR reads, gives a single entry per CDR3 protein. This table has some 700,000 distinct CDR3 sequences, roughly 17% appearing once. Sequencing was performed on blood. Receptors originate from a man over 45 with Graves' hyperthyroidism.

This clonotype was seen ten or more times. The V and J genes are TRBV7-2 and TRBJ2-7, with 8 positions matching TRBD2. The CDR3 length is 14 residues. Germline V gene sequence: CDR1 SGHTA, CDR2 FQGNSA. Trimming took 1 base from V and 6 from J; bases not matched to a gene: 5. The CDR3 sequence: CASSLVSGGPEQYF. For the CDR3, the DNA is TGTGCCAGCAGCTTAGTGTCGGGAGGGCCCGAGCAGTACTTC.

This clonotype showed up many times. The rearrangement uses TRBV29-1 and TRBJ2-1, with D possibly being TRBD2 (6 bases). The germline gives CDR1 SQVTM, CDR2 ANQGSEA. V shed 0 bases and J shed 10 bases, with 10 bases lying between them. The CDR3 consists of 12 residues. The CDR3 nucleotides are TGCAGCGTTGAAGAGCGGGGCAGAGAGCAGTTCTTC. Encoded protein: CSVEERGREQFF.

V and J are TRBV24-1 and TRBJ2-2; TRBD2 agrees at 7 bases. Germline CDR1 KGHDR, CDR2 SFDVKD. The CDR3 has 13 residues. V was clipped by 10 bases and J by 2 bases; unmatched bases: 3. CDR3 sequence (DNA): TGTGCCACGGGGGGGGGAAACACCGGGGAGCTGTTTTTT. It codes for CATGGGNTGELFF.

There are a few counts of this clonotype. This chain links TRBV10-3 with TRBJ2-6; tentative D call: TRBD2 (6 bases). V lost 4 bases to trimming and J lost 4 bases, with 11 bases between them. Germline V lookup: CDR1 ENHRY, CDR2 SYGVKD. CDR3 length: 15 amino acids. The CDR3 nucleotides are TGTGCCATCAGTGGACGGGGGACCGGGGCCAACGTCCTGACTTTC. Its translation is CAISGRGTGANVLTF.

V is TRBV5-1 and J is TRBJ2-3, with 9 bases that match TRBD1. CDR3 length equals 14 residues. Per the germline V gene, CDR1 is SGHRS and CDR2 is YFSETQ. Losses at the gene ends were 4 bases for V and 4 bases for J; bases not matched to a gene: 4. CDR3 in amino acids: CASSDDRGADTQYF. CDR3 DNA: TGCGCCAGCAGCGACGACAGGGGGGCAGATACGCAGTATTTT.

There are many counts of this clonotype. This sequence joins TRBV28 and TRBJ1-2, with TRBD1 as a possible D gene (5 bases). CDR1 is MDHEN, CDR2 SYDVKM, per germline. Deletions cut 3 bases from V and 6 bases from J, with 14 bases between. This CDR3 is built from 14 residues. The CDR3 loop reads CASSLLDTRDGYTF. The CDR3 coding sequence is TGTGCCAGCAGTTTGCTGGACACGCGCGATGGCTACACCTTC.

The genes are TRBV6-1 and TRBJ1-1; 7 bases fit TRBD1. This CDR3 region has 13 residues. The germline V gene encodes CDR1 MNHNS and CDR2 SASEGT. The ends lost 5 bases at V and 6 bases at J; junction bases unmatched: 6. CDR3 sequence: CASSMGQYAEAFF. DNA for the CDR3: TGTGCCAGCAGTATGGGACAGTACGCTGAAGCTTTCTTT.

Details on this clonotype: A much larger clone lies one base from this, so it may be a read error. The V call is TRBV20-1, the J call TRBJ2-1; a possible D gene is TRBD2 (6 bases). In germline, CDR1 is DFQATT, CDR2 SNEGSKA (reference sequence). V was trimmed by 6 bases and J by 8 bases, leaving 14 bases between them. The CDR3 is made up of 12 amino acids. The CDR3 sequence is CSARGLPYEQFF. CDR3 coding DNA: TGCAGTGCGCGGGGACTTCCCTATGAGCAGTTCTTC.

This clonotype was observed a handful of times. V is TRBV30 and J is TRBJ1-2; 9 bases are shared with TRBD1. CDR1 and CDR2 from the germline V gene are GTSNPN and SVGIG (reference sequence). The V segment lost 0 bases and the J segment 4 bases; nucleotides outside the gene matches: 6. The CDR3 is made up of 15 amino acids. CDR3 sequence reads: CAWSVTGQGIYGYTF. As DNA, the CDR3 is TGTGCCTGGAGTGTAACGGGACAGGGTATCTATGGCTACACCTTC. Drawing the rest from reference TRBV30 and TRBJ1-2, the complete variable domain is SQTIHQWPATLVQPVGSPLSLECTVEGTSNPNLYWYRQAAGRGLQLLFYSVGIGQISSEVPQNLSASRPQDRQFILSSKKLLLSDSGFYLCAWSVTGQGIYGYTFGSGTRLTVV.

The CDR3 DNA follows: TGCAGCGTTGTCTTGGGCCAAGAGACCCAGTACTTC. Residues: CSVVLGQETQYF. The chain couples TRBV29-1 to TRBJ2-5; no clear D gene. Germline V CDR1 and CDR2: SQVTM, ANQGSEA. With 4 bases removed from V and 1 base from J, the gap between germline ends came to 7 bases. This CDR3 is built from 12 residues.

The V gene is TRBV20-1, the J gene TRBJ2-7, with D perhaps assigned TRBD1 or TRBD2 (5 bases each). Deletions cut 0 bases from V and 3 bases from J, with 15 bases between. In germline, CDR1 is DFQATT, CDR2 SNEGSKA (reference sequence). This CDR3 contains 15 residues. CDR3 in amino acids: CSAREPGRRLYEQYF. In DNA form, the CDR3 reads TGCAGTGCTAGAGAACCGGGACGGAGGCTCTACGAGCAGTACTTC.